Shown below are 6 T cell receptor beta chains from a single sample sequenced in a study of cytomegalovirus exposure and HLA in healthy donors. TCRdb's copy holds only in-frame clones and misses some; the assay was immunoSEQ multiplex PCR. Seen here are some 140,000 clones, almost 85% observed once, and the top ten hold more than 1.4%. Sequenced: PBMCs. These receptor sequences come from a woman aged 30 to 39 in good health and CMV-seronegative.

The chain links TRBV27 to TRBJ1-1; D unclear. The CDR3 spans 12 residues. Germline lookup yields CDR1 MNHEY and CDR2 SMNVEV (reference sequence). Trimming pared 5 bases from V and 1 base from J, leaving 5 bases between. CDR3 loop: CASSTRNTEAFF. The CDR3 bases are TGTGCCAGCAGTACGAGGAACACTGAAGCTTTCTTT.

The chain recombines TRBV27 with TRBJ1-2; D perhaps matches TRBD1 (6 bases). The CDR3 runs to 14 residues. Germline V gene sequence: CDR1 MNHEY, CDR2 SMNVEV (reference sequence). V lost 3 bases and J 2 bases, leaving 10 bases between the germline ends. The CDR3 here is CASSFRQGNYGYTF. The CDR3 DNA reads TGTGCCAGCAGTTTTCGGCAGGGGAACTATGGCTACACCTTC.

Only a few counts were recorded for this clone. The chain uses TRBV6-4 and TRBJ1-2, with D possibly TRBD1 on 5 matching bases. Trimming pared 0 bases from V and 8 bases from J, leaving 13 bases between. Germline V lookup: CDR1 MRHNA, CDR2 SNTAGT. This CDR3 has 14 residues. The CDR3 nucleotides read TGTGCCAGCAGTGACTCGGGCAGGGCTGGCGGCTACACCTTC. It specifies CASSDSGRAGGYTF.

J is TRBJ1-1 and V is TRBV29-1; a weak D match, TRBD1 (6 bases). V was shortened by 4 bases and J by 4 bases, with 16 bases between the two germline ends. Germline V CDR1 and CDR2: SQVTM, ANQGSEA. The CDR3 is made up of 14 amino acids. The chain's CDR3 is CSVGDRGGATEAFF. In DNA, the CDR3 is TGCAGCGTTGGGGATCGGGGGGGGGCCACTGAAGCTTTCTTT.

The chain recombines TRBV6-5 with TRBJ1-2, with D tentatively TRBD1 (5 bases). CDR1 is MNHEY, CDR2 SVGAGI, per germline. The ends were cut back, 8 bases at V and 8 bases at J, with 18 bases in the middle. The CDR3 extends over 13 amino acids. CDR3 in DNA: TGTGCCAGCGGTATAAATCAGGGTACGGGCTACACCTTC. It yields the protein CASGINQGTGYTF.

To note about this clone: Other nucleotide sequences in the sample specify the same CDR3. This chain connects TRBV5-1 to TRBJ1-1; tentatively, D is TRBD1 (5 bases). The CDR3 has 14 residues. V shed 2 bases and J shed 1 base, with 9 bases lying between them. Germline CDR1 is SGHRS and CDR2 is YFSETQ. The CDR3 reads CASSLDSRNTEAFF. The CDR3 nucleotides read TGCGCCAGCAGCTTAGACAGCAGGAACACTGAAGCTTTCTTT.